These T cell receptor beta chains were read from a single sample in a study of T cell changes during pregnancy in multiple sclerosis. Profiled with immunoSEQ multiplex PCR; TCRdb holds only in-frame clones, not every one. This sample has about 86,000 clones; approximately 90% occur once, and the top ten carry around 1.7%. Source: peripheral blood, taken in the first trimester of pregnancy. The receptors here all came from a female donor in good health, enrolled as a control in a pregnancy study. CDR3s leave out the opening cysteine and the closing phenylalanine or tryptophan. Clone size is shown for a subset of rows, as once, few, many or a class of expanded clone.

NA,TRBV7-9,TRBJ1-2,ASSFANSANYGYT
NA,TRBV28,TRBJ2-7,ASSLSGEQY
NA,TRBV28,TRBJ1-6,ASSFRGQGSPLH
NA,TRBV19,TRBJ1-2,ATKVDRPYGYT
NA,TRBV18,TRBJ1-6,ASSPVAQKNSPLH
NA,TRBV2,TRBJ2-7,ASSERQVRSYEQY
NA,TRBV9,TRBJ1-1,ASSAGHQNTEAF
NA,TRBV5-1,TRBJ1-2,ASNRGPQESFYGYT
NA,TRBV7-2,TRBJ1-1,ASSSGFMNTEAF
NA,TRBV4-2,TRBJ1-1,ASSQDGGRGAF
many,TRBV29-1,TRBJ2-3,SVAVVGGEGDTQY
NA,TRBV11-2,TRBJ2-2,ASSSVRGTGELF
once,TRBV19,TRBJ1-4,ASSIWAATNEKLF
NA,TRBV4-3,TRBJ1-1,ASSQDSFTEAF
NA,TRBV7-9,TRBJ1-2,ASSHAAGNYGYT
NA,TRBV15,TRBJ1-5,ATSRDTPLSGNQPQH
NA,TRBV9,TRBJ1-6,ASSVVPSGDSPLH
NA,TRBV11-2,TRBJ1-1,ASSLAVNTEAF
NA,TRBV21-1,TRBJ2-3,ASSKALYVGAGGRNTDTQY
NA,TRBV7-9,TRBJ2-3,ASSPGLVAQY
NA,TRBV6-4,TRBJ2-2,ASSDQRGSELF
NA,TRBV5-5,TRBJ2-7,ASSLEIAGSYEQY
NA,TRBV5-4,TRBJ1-1,ASSFQDKEAF
NA,TRBV27,TRBJ1-2,ASRPGTGEGYT